The 30 T cell receptor beta chains below come from one sample, sequenced in a study of cytomegalovirus exposure and HLA in healthy donors. PCR was performed using 60 Vbeta and 13 Jbeta primers. Sequencing was performed with immunoSEQ multiplex PCR; in TCRdb, only in-frame clones are kept and a portion is missing. Seen here are fewer than 150,000 clones, 65% to 80% observed once, and the top ten hold around 1.6%. Input material: PBMCs. The origin of the receptors is a woman aged 25 to 39 in good health and CMV-seronegative.

The gene calls are TRBV7-2 and TRBJ2-1, with TRBD2 matching over 14 bases. Looked up from germline, CDR1 is SGHTA and CDR2 is FQGNSA. Trimming took 4 bases from V and 6 from J; bases not matched to a gene: 2. The CDR3 totals 15 residues. The DNA for the CDR3 is TGTGCCAGCAGCTCGACTAGCGGGAGGGCCAATGAGCAGTTCTTC. Protein product: CASSSTSGRANEQFF.

This clone was seen more than once but under ten times. The V gene is TRBV6-4, the J gene TRBJ1-1, with unresolved D. Germline V gene lookup returns CDR1 MRHNA and CDR2 SNTAGT. V dropped 6 bases and J dropped 1 base, with 6 bases sitting between them. There are 12 residues in the CDR3. DNA of the CDR3: TGTGCCAGCAGCGTTAAGAACACTGAAGCTTTCTTT. This encodes CASSVKNTEAFF.

The chain uses TRBV18 and TRBJ1-5; TRBD1 matches at 8 bases. After removal of 0 bases from V and 2 bases from J, the junction contained 9 bases not matched to a gene. Germline V CDR1 and CDR2: KGHSH, LQKENI. The CDR3 runs to 18 residues. CDR3 coding DNA: TGTGCCAGCTCACCACCAGGGACAGGAAGACTCGGCAATCAGCCCCAGCATTTT. This sequence encodes CASSPPGTGRLGNQPQHF.

The chain links TRBV5-1 to TRBJ1-2; 9 bases are a match to TRBD1. This CDR3 contains 14 residues. Germline values: CDR1 SGHRS, CDR2 YFSETQ. The V and J ends lost 4 bases and 6 bases, in that order; junction bases with no gene match: 7. CDR3 region: CASSQRQGEDGYTF. The CDR3 DNA sequence: TGCGCCAGCAGCCAACGACAGGGGGAAGATGGCTACACCTTC.

V gene TRBV28 combines with J gene TRBJ2-1, with D uncertain. This CDR3 contains 11 residues. The ends were cut back, 4 bases at V and 8 bases at J, with 6 bases in the middle. CDR1 is MDHEN and CDR2 is SYDVKM in the germline V gene. This CDR3 reads CASSSPYEQFF. The DNA for the CDR3 is TGTGCCAGCAGTTCCCCCTATGAGCAGTTCTTC.

The chain has TRBV6-6 and TRBJ2-2, with 11 bases fitting TRBD1. Looked up from germline, CDR1 is MNHNY and CDR2 is SVGAGI (reference sequence). J gave up 7 bases and V 4 bases, and 5 bases lay outside the gene matches. The CDR3 is 15 residues long. CDR3 in DNA: TGTGCCAGCAGTTCCGGACAGGGGGCGGTCGGGGAGCTGTTTTTT. It translates to CASSSGQGAVGELFF.

In this sample, this clone turned up a few times. The rearrangement joins TRBV7-8 to TRBJ1-5, with unresolved D. CDR1 is SGHVS and CDR2 is FQNEAQ in the germline V gene. This CDR3 comprises 16 residues. V was pared by 5 bases and J by 7 bases, with 21 bases between. Here the CDR3 reads CASSAPFTRVGQPQHF. DNA of the CDR3: TGTGCCAGCAGCGCCCCGTTCACGAGGGTAGGGCAGCCCCAGCATTTT.

This clone showed up just once. V and J are TRBV5-8 and TRBJ2-1; D is ambiguous. The CDR3 spans 14 residues. Germline-derived CDR1 and CDR2 are SGHTS and YDEGEE. V was clipped by 0 bases and J by 5 bases, with 9 bases between them. The CDR3 sequence is CASSLGLDNNEQFF. In nucleotides, the CDR3 is TGTGCCAGCAGCTTGGGGCTCGATAACAATGAGCAGTTCTTC.

The chain employs TRBV28 and TRBJ2-2, with a weak D call TRBD2 (6 bases). V was trimmed by 8 bases and J by 7 bases, leaving 23 bases between them. Per the germline V gene, CDR1 is MDHEN and CDR2 is SYDVKM. CDR3 size: 16 residues. The DNA for the CDR3 is TGTGCCAGCGGAGCCGGGGGACCACCGCAAGACGGGGAGCTGTTTTTT. Translated: CASGAGGPPQDGELFF.

V gene TRBV30 combines with J gene TRBJ2-5, with TRBD2 identical over 9 bases. Germline CDR1 is GTSNPN and CDR2 is SVGIG (reference sequence). Losses at the gene ends were 4 bases for V and 4 bases for J; bases not matched to a gene: 4. This CDR3 is built from 13 residues. In nucleotides, the CDR3 is TGTGCCTGGACTAGCGGGGATCGAGAGACCCAGTACTTC. Protein product: CAWTSGDRETQYF.

The chain employs TRBV28 and TRBJ1-1; D uncertain. Germline V lookup: CDR1 MDHEN, CDR2 SYDVKM. Trimming took 5 bases from V and 6 from J, leaving 13 bases between them. The CDR3 extends over 13 amino acids. CDR3 sequence reads: CASSPGGIPEAFF. CDR3 DNA: TGTGCCAGCAGTCCCGGAGGAATTCCTGAAGCTTTCTTT.

The chain combines TRBV18 with TRBJ2-1, with D possibly being TRBD2 (5 bases). The germline V gene has CDR1 KGHSH and CDR2 LQKENI. The CDR3 consists of 16 residues. The ends were cut back, 3 bases at V and 0 bases at J, with 12 bases in the middle. CDR3 in DNA: TGTGCCAGCTCACCTAGGACTCTCAGCTCCTACAATGAGCAGTTCTTC. Its translation: CASSPRTLSSYNEQFF.

The table lists this clone with a count of one. The chain is built from TRBV9 and TRBJ2-5; TRBD2 agrees at 10 bases. Germline-derived CDR1 and CDR2 are SGDLS and YYNGEE. J lost 3 bases, V lost 9 bases, and 17 bases had no gene match. The CDR3 covers 17 residues. The CDR3 nucleotides are TGTGCCACCTCCCCCGGAGTTAGCGGGGGGTCGGAAGAGACCCAGTACTTC. Translating it yields CATSPGVSGGSEETQYF.

This clone was seen more than once but under ten times. The CDR3 is CASSQGAGSNYGYTF. CDR3 DNA sequence: TGTGCCAGCAGCCAAGGGGCGGGATCAAACTATGGCTACACCTTC. The rearrangement uses TRBV4-2 and TRBJ1-2; unclear D gene. Germline loops: CDR1 LGHNA, CDR2 YNFKEQ. This CDR3 has 15 amino acids. Trimming shortened V by 1 base and J by 2 bases, and 11 bases separated the two germline ends.

This clone has only a few counts. This CDR3 is CASSEHLNTEAFF. The CDR3 nucleotides are TGTGCCAGCAGTGAACATCTGAACACTGAAGCTTTCTTT. The chain joins TRBV6-1 to TRBJ1-1; no firm D call. From germline, CDR1 is MNHNS and CDR2 SASEGT. Trimming left V 2 bases short and J 0 bases short, with 4 bases between. The CDR3 is 13 amino acids.

In its sample, this clone was seen once. The rearrangement uses TRBV30 and TRBJ1-1; D gene ambiguous. This CDR3 has 13 amino acids. CDR1 is GTSNPN, CDR2 SVGIG, per germline (reference sequence). The V and J ends lost 0 bases and 5 bases respectively, with 10 bases between them. CDR3 DNA: TGTGCCTGGAGTGTGGCATATGATACTGAAGCTTTCTTT. Translation: CAWSVAYDTEAFF.

This chain connects TRBV7-2 to TRBJ2-3; 9 bases agree with TRBD2. The V gene end was trimmed by 0 bases and the J gene end by 5 bases; junction bases not matched to a gene: 6. Per the germline V gene, CDR1 is SGHTA and CDR2 is FQGNSA. The CDR3 runs 16 residues. The CDR3 DNA reads as TGTGCCAGCAGCTTAGCCGGGACTAGCAGCCGAGATACGCAGTATTTT. Translation: CASSLAGTSSRDTQYF.

The rearrangement joins TRBV29-1 to TRBJ1-1; 8 bases are a match to TRBD1. The CDR3 contains 12 residues. Germline CDR1 SQVTM, CDR2 ANQGSEA. Unmatched junction bases numbered 4, after V lost 4 bases and J lost 6 bases. Written as DNA, the CDR3 is TGCAGCGTTGCCCAGGGGGCTCCTGAAGCTTTCTTT. It is translated as CSVAQGAPEAFF.

The V and J genes are TRBV10-3 and TRBJ2-1, with 9 bases aligning to TRBD1. V was pared by 11 bases and J by 5 bases, with 10 bases of the junction left unmatched. Germline CDR1 reads ENHRY; CDR2 reads SYGVKD. The CDR3 consists of 14 residues. The CDR3, as DNA: TGTGCCGCAGGACCGGACAGGGGCCACAATGAGCAGTTCTTC. Protein product: CAAGPDRGHNEQFF.

In its sample, this clone was seen a few times. V gene TRBV2 combines with J gene TRBJ2-7; TRBD2 agrees at 8 bases. The germline V gene has CDR1 SNHLY and CDR2 FYNNEI. The CDR3 length is 14 residues. After removal of 6 bases from V and 7 bases from J, the junction contained 11 bases not matched to a gene. DNA for the CDR3: TGTGCCAGCAGGGGACTAGTTAGGTTTGGAGAGCAGTACTTC. This sequence encodes CASRGLVRFGEQYF. Full variable domain (outside the CDR3, taken from reference TRBV2 and TRBJ2-7): EPEVTQTPSHQVTQMGQEVILRCVPISNHLYFYWYRQILGQKVEFLVSFYNNEISEKSEIFDDQFSVERPDGSNFTLKIRSTKLEDSAMYFCASRGLVRFGEQYFGPGTRLTVT.

This sequence joins TRBV5-4 and TRBJ2-7; 7 bases align to TRBD1. Germline CDR1 SGHNT, CDR2 YYREEE (reference sequence). The CDR3 loop spans 15 amino acids. The V gene end was trimmed by 4 bases and the J gene end by 2 bases; junction bases not matched to a gene: 9. The CDR3 bases are TGTGCCAGCAGCGCCCCCCCGGGACAGACCTACGAGCAGTACTTC. It is translated as CASSAPPGQTYEQYF.

The chain employs TRBV2 and TRBJ2-6; D not certain. V gave up 3 bases and J gave up 3 bases, with 6 bases separating them. CDR3 length equals 14 residues. Germline CDR1 is SNHLY and CDR2 is FYNNEI. This chain's CDR3 is CASSERGGANVLTF. The CDR3 region has the DNA TGTGCCAGCAGTGAGCGTGGTGGGGCCAACGTCCTGACTTTC.

The V call is TRBV19, the J call TRBJ2-1; TRBD2 matches at 10 bases. The CDR3 has 15 amino acids. V shed 6 bases and J 0 bases; nucleotides not matched to a gene: 2. Germline-derived CDR1 and CDR2 are LNHDA and SQIVND (reference sequence). The DNA of the CDR3 is TGTGCCAGTAGCCCTAGCGGGAGCTCCTACAATGAGCAGTTCTTC. This gives the protein CASSPSGSSYNEQFF. The full variable domain, in which reference TRBV19 and TRBJ2-1 provide the parts outside the CDR3, is DGGITQSPKYLFRKEGQNVTLSCEQNLNHDAMYWYRQDPGQGLRLIYYSQIVNDFQKGDIAEGYSVSREKKESFPLTVTSAQKNPTAFYLCASSPSGSSYNEQFFGPGTRLTVL.

This clone was counted between two and nine times. The gene calls are TRBV10-2 and TRBJ1-6; a weak D match, TRBD1 (5 bases). CDR1 is WSHSY, CDR2 SAAADI, per germline. This CDR3 has 20 amino acids. Trimming took off 0 bases at V and 0 bases at J, with 18 bases between the two ends. CDR3: CASSESEGLLLSSYNSPLHF. As DNA, the CDR3 is TGCGCCAGCAGTGAGTCGGAGGGACTGTTGCTCAGCTCCTATAATTCACCCCTCCACTTT.

The V call is TRBV6-5, the J call TRBJ1-1; tentative D call: TRBD1 (5 bases). The CDR3 consists of 12 residues. Germline V lookup: CDR1 MNHEY, CDR2 SVGAGI. The germline V and J ends were trimmed by 11 bases and 6 bases, with 16 bases remaining between them. CDR3 coding DNA: TGTGCCGCCTTCCGGGGGTCCCCTGAAGCTTTCTTT. Its translation is CAAFRGSPEAFF.

The chain is built from TRBV28 and TRBJ1-2; weak D call: TRBD1 (5 bases). This CDR3 has 11 residues. Trimming cost V 8 bases and J 8 bases, with 12 bases left between them. Germline CDR1 MDHEN, CDR2 SYDVKM. DNA for the CDR3: TGTGCCAGCCTCGGGGGTGGCGGCTACACCTTC. Translated: CASLGGGGYTF.

The CDR3 is CASSVASRADTQYF. In DNA form, the CDR3 reads TGTGCCAGCAGCGTAGCCAGCAGGGCAGATACGCAGTATTTT. The V and J genes are TRBV9 and TRBJ2-3, with D maybe TRBD1 (5 bases). Germline CDR1 and CDR2: SGDLS and YYNGEE. This CDR3 comprises 14 residues. Trimming took 0 bases from V and 4 from J, leaving 9 bases between them.

The chain has TRBV6-1 and TRBJ1-2; no definite D call. V lost 1 base and J 4 bases, leaving 13 bases between the germline ends. CDR1 is MNHNS, CDR2 SASEGT, per germline. The CDR3 runs 15 residues. The CDR3 coding sequence is TGTGCCAGCAGTGAAGGTTACGGGGTTGGCTATGGCTACACCTTC. It codes for CASSEGYGVGYGYTF.

Worth noting for this clone: The junction departs from the called germline gene at one end, perhaps through a read error. The chain links TRBV2 to TRBJ1-6; 8 bases match TRBD1. This CDR3 region has 15 residues. Germline lookup yields CDR1 SNHLY and CDR2 FYNNEI. The CDR3 protein is CASSTRQGYTSPLHF. In DNA, the CDR3 is TGTGCCAGCAGTACTAGACAGGGGTATACTTCACCCCTCCACTTT.

This clone was observed a few times. The chain joins TRBV2 to TRBJ2-2; D not resolved. V was clipped by 7 bases and J by 0 bases, with 6 bases between them. Germline loops: CDR1 SNHLY, CDR2 FYNNEI. The CDR3 consists of 13 residues. CDR3 sequence (DNA): TGTGCCAGCATGACAACGAACACCGGGGAGCTGTTTTTT. Its translation: CASMTTNTGELFF.